These 30 T cell receptor beta chains came from one sample sequenced in a study of T cells in Graves' hyperthyroidism and ophthalmopathy. TCR beta CDR3 region amplification was performed from RNA transcripts. Initially, a first-round RT-PCR of the TCR CDR3 employed the HTBI primer set. Via MiXCR, TCRdb re-called the multiplex PCR reads, giving one row per CDR3 protein. The table includes 800,000 or so distinct CDR3 sequences, about two fifths detected once. The sequenced sample was blood. These TCRs come from a young man with Graves' hyperthyroidism.

The chain recombines TRBV5-1 with TRBJ2-2; 9 bases map to TRBD2. The junction had 7 bases not matched to a gene; V was cut back by 4 bases and J by 3 bases. Germline values: CDR1 SGHRS, CDR2 YFSETQ. The length of the CDR3 is 16 residues. The CDR3 is CASSAQSGRYTGELFF. The CDR3, as DNA: TGCGCCAGCAGCGCCCAAAGCGGGAGGTACACCGGGGAGCTGTTTTTT.

The chain joins TRBV7-8 to TRBJ2-7, with 9 bases identical to TRBD1. Per germline, CDR1 SGHVS and CDR2 FQNEAQ. Trimming cost V 6 bases and J 3 bases; bases outside gene matches: 6. This CDR3 contains 14 residues. CDR3 protein: CASRSRDRVYEQYF. CDR3 in DNA: TGTGCCAGCAGGTCACGGGACAGGGTCTACGAGCAGTACTTC.

The chain carries TRBV5-1 and TRBJ2-7, with D perhaps TRBD1 (7 bases). CDR1 is SGHRS and CDR2 is YFSETQ in the germline V gene. The CDR3 runs to 15 residues. V was shortened by 1 base and J by 3 bases, with 14 bases between the two germline ends. CDR3 sequence: CASSLTDREDYEQYF. In DNA form, the CDR3 reads TGCGCCAGCAGCTTGACCGACAGGGAGGACTACGAGCAGTACTTC. Using reference TRBV5-1 and TRBJ2-7 for the parts outside the CDR3, the full variable domain is KAGVTQTPRYLIKTRGQQVTLSCSPISGHRSVSWYQQTPGQGLQFLFEYFSETQRNKGNFPGRFSGRQFSNSRSEMNVSTLELGDSALYLCASSLTDREDYEQYFGPGTRLTVT.

Of note for this clonotype: A read error may be the cause here, since a much bigger clone is one base away. The limits of the CDR3 on the DNA are not certain, so only TCRdb's listed CDR3 is given. V and J are TRBV29-1 and TRBJ1-1; the listed D gene, TRBD1, was not tested against the DNA. Both ends counted, the CDR3 spans 11 residues. Per the germline V gene, CDR1 is SQVTM and CDR2 is ANQGSEA. The CDR3 reads CSVGGGTETFF.

This chain joins TRBV28 and TRBJ1-1; the match to TRBD1 covers 7 bases. The germline V gene encodes CDR1 MDHEN and CDR2 SYDVKM. The CDR3 covers 13 residues. V gave up 5 bases and J gave up 6 bases; unmatched junction bases: 6. CDR3 amino acids: CASSLQGRSEAFF. In DNA, the CDR3 is TGTGCCAGCAGTCTACAGGGGAGGTCTGAAGCTTTCTTT. Full variable domain (remainder filled in from reference TRBV28 and TRBJ1-1): DVKVTQSSRYLVKRTGEKVFLECVQDMDHENMFWYRQDPGLGLRLIYFSYDVKMKEKGDIPEGYSVSREKKERFSLILESASTNQTSMYLCASSLQGRSEAFFGQGTRLTVV.

CDR3 residues: CATSGQDIAGANVLTF. Written as DNA, the CDR3 is TGTGCCACCAGTGGTCAGGATATCGCTGGGGCCAACGTCCTGACTTTC. The chain is built from TRBV24-1 and TRBJ2-6; no firm D call. The CDR3 has 16 amino acids. The germline V and J ends were trimmed by 5 bases and 2 bases, with 12 bases remaining between them. Germline V gene sequence: CDR1 KGHDR, CDR2 SFDVKD.

The chain has TRBV14 and TRBJ2-7; TRBD2 matches at 8 bases. The germline CDR1 and CDR2 sequences are SGHDN and FVKESK. J was trimmed by 2 bases and V by 5 bases; bases with no gene match: 8. The CDR3 contains 15 residues. CDR3 sequence (DNA): TGTGCCAGCAGCAAAGGAAGCGGGGGTACCTACGAGCAGTACTTC. This sequence encodes CASSKGSGGTYEQYF.

This clonotype was seen many times. Written as DNA, the CDR3 is TGTGCCAGCAGCCCAGCGGGGGGACAAGAGACCCAGTACTTC. This sequence encodes CASSPAGGQETQYF. The chain employs TRBV5-8 and TRBJ2-5, with TRBD2 matching over 9 bases. Germline-derived CDR1 and CDR2 are SGHTS and YDEGEE. V was clipped by 4 bases and J by 2 bases; unmatched bases: 3. The CDR3 has 14 residues.

Note on this clonotype: One end of the junction fails to match germline, which may point to a read error. This chain joins TRBV10-3 and TRBJ2-2; D possibly uses TRBD1 or TRBD2 (6 bases each). The CDR3 contains 17 residues. The V gene's germline CDR1 is ENHRY and CDR2 SYGVKD. CDR3 sequence: CASNPGGGGGNTGELFF. The CDR3 DNA sequence: TGTGCCAGCAACCCAGGAGGTGGAGGGGGGAACACCGGGGAGCTGTTTTTC.

J is TRBJ1-6 and V is TRBV15; D gene unclear. The V and J ends lost 1 base and 13 bases respectively, with 17 bases between them. Per the germline V gene, CDR1 is LNHNV and CDR2 is YYDKDF (reference sequence). This CDR3 comprises 15 residues. The CDR3 loop reads CATSRGLGRAQPLHF. In DNA form, the CDR3 reads TGTGCCACCAGCAGAGGGTTGGGGAGGGCACAGCCCCTCCACTTT.

The V call is TRBV6-5, the J call TRBJ1-3, with a tentative D call TRBD1 (6 bases). The CDR3 consists of 15 residues. Germline V gives CDR1 MNHEY, CDR2 SVGAGI. Trimming shortened V by 6 bases and J by 2 bases, and 14 bases separated the two germline ends. The CDR3 DNA sequence: TGTGCCAGCAGCCGCGCCCCAGGGGCTGGAAACACCATATATTTT. Protein: CASSRAPGAGNTIYF.

CDR3 nucleotides: TGTGCCAGCAGCTCCGAAAACAGGGGGTTTACCTACGAGCAGTACTTC. It yields the protein CASSSENRGFTYEQYF. V usage is TRBV7-9 and J usage is TRBJ2-7, with 8 nucleotides matching TRBD1. Trimming removed 4 bases from V and 2 bases from J; junction bases left unmatched: 10. CDR3 length: 16 residues. Germline values: CDR1 SEHNR, CDR2 FQNEAQ (reference sequence).

This clonotype has a handful of counts. The chain links TRBV7-9 to TRBJ1-2; D remains unclear. CDR3 length equals 15 residues. The germline V gene encodes CDR1 SEHNR and CDR2 FQNEAQ (reference sequence). V was shortened by 5 bases and J by 4 bases, with 17 bases between the two germline ends. As DNA, the CDR3 is TGTGCCAGCAGCCAAGATGGCGGACTGATCTATGGCTACACCTTC. This translates into CASSQDGGLIYGYTF.

The chain carries TRBV10-2 and TRBJ2-3; D is unresolved. This CDR3 spans 14 amino acids. Trimming shortened V by 2 bases and J by 2 bases, and 8 bases separated the two germline ends. Germline values: CDR1 WSHSY, CDR2 SAAADI. The CDR3 is CASSEGVLTDTQYF. The CDR3 coding sequence is TGCGCCAGCAGTGAGGGAGTCCTCACAGATACGCAGTATTTT.

This clonotype was counted at least ten times. The genes are TRBV7-9 and TRBJ1-1; D ambiguous. The CDR3 sequence is 14 residues long. V was trimmed by 1 base and J by 0 bases, leaving 6 bases between them. The germline CDR1 and CDR2 sequences are SEHNR and FQNEAQ (reference sequence). CDR3 coding DNA: TGTGCCAGCAGCTTAGTGGCGTTGAACACTGAAGCTTTCTTT. Its protein is CASSLVALNTEAFF. Looking up the rest from reference TRBV7-9 and TRBJ1-1 gives the full variable domain: DTGVSQNPRHKITKRGQNVTFRCDPISEHNRLYWYRQTLGQGPEFLTYFQNEAQLEKSRLLSDRFSAERPKGSFSTLEIQRTEQGDSAMYLCASSLVALNTEAFFGQGTRLTVV.

This chain uses TRBV10-3 with TRBJ2-4; 7 bases match TRBD2. V gave up 4 bases and J gave up 8 bases; unmatched junction bases: 5. Germline-derived CDR1 and CDR2 are ENHRY and SYGVKD. The CDR3 has 13 residues. CDR3 loop: CAISGGGRDIQYF. Here the CDR3 DNA reads TGTGCCATCAGTGGTGGCGGGAGAGACATTCAGTACTTC.

J is TRBJ1-4 and V is TRBV7-2; D remains ambiguous. V dropped 4 bases and J dropped 0 bases, with 15 bases sitting between them. The CDR3 contains 17 residues. Per germline, CDR1 SGHTA and CDR2 FQGNSA. The CDR3 here is CASSSVAGEATNEKLFF. CDR3 DNA sequence: TGTGCCAGCAGCTCAGTCGCGGGAGAGGCAACTAATGAAAAACTGTTTTTT.

There are a few counts of this clonotype. The V gene is TRBV7-9, the J gene TRBJ2-2; D gene ambiguous. The CDR3 is 15 amino acids. Germline values: CDR1 SEHNR, CDR2 FQNEAQ (reference sequence). V was pared by 3 bases and J by 6 bases, with 14 bases between. CDR3 region: CASSFQSDGAGELFF. CDR3 DNA: TGTGCCAGCAGCTTTCAATCCGATGGCGCCGGGGAGCTGTTTTTT.

Notes on this clonotype: Mismatch with germline at one junction end may stem from a read error. V gene TRBV2 combines with J gene TRBJ2-7; D is unclear. Per the germline V gene, CDR1 is SNHLY and CDR2 is FYNNEI. The length of the CDR3 is 12 residues. In DNA, the CDR3 is TGTGCCACCCGGGTTTTCGCCCGCGAGCAGTGCTTC. Its protein is CATRVFAREQCF.

About this clonotype: The final CDR3 position lacks the conserved phenylalanine or tryptophan, pointing to a likely read error. The DNA is left out, because the CDR3 cannot be placed on it with certainty; the CDR3 is given as TCRdb lists it. The chain carries TRBV2 and TRBJ2-7; TRBD1, as called in the table, went unchecked against the DNA. Per germline, CDR1 SNHLY and CDR2 FYNNEI. The CDR3 comprises 8 residues, both ends counted. The CDR3: CASSKDDR.

Many counts were recorded for this clonotype. The chain has TRBV2 and TRBJ1-2; TRBD1 agrees at 8 bases. The CDR3 loop spans 14 amino acids. Germline V gene sequence: CDR1 SNHLY, CDR2 FYNNEI. Trimming took 8 bases from V and 5 from J; bases not matched to a gene: 10. The CDR3, as DNA: TGTGCCAGCTCGGGACAGGCTCTGGGGTATGGCTACACCTTC. It codes for CASSGQALGYGYTF.

This clonotype was seen at least ten times. CDR3 in amino acids: CATRSTGFSGNTIYF. CDR3 coding DNA: TGTGCCACTCGATCGACGGGATTCTCTGGAAACACCATATATTTT. V gene TRBV19 combines with J gene TRBJ1-3; D unclear. The CDR3 has 15 amino acids. The V end lost 10 bases, the J end lost 0 bases, and 16 bases lay between the germline ends. The germline V gene has CDR1 LNHDA and CDR2 SQIVND (reference sequence).

This clonotype has a count of ten or more. CDR3 sequence (DNA): TGTGCCAGCAGCAAAAGCTACGAGCAGTACTTC. Translated, it gives CASSKSYEQYF. V and J are TRBV11-2 and TRBJ2-7; D call uncertain. CDR1 is SGHAT, CDR2 FQNNGV, per germline. V gave up 5 bases and J gave up 3 bases, with 5 bases separating them. The CDR3 spans 11 residues. Full variable domain (missing parts from reference TRBV11-2 and TRBJ2-7): EAGVAQSPRYKIIEKRQSVAFWCNPISGHATLYWYQQILGQGPKLLIQFQNNGVVDDSQLPKDRFSAERLKGVDSTLKIQPAKLEDSAVYLCASSKSYEQYFGPGTRLTVT.

This clonotype was observed a few times. The J gene is TRBJ2-7, the V gene TRBV3-1; 8 nucleotides line up with TRBD2. Germline V gene lookup returns CDR1 LGHDT and CDR2 YNNKEL (reference sequence). The junction had 8 bases not matched to a gene; V was cut back by 7 bases and J by 9 bases. The CDR3 is made up of 12 amino acids. CDR3 sequence reads: CASTIGGAGQYF. CDR3 coding DNA: TGTGCCAGCACCATCGGGGGGGCCGGGCAGTACTTC.

The chain combines TRBV4-2 with TRBJ1-2; D is ambiguous. Germline lookup yields CDR1 LGHNA and CDR2 YNFKEQ. The CDR3 consists of 14 residues. Between the trimmed V and J ends, which lost 0 bases and 0 bases, there was a span of 5 bases. This CDR3 is CASSQEFANYGYTF. The CDR3 nucleotides are TGTGCCAGCAGCCAAGAATTCGCTAACTATGGCTACACCTTC.

The rearrangement joins TRBV6-5 to TRBJ1-1; D gene unclear. Trimming removed 0 bases from V and 1 base from J, with 6 bases in between. This CDR3 has 14 amino acids. Germline assignment: CDR1 MNHEY and CDR2 SVGAGI. CDR3 sequence reads: CASSYSTTNTEAFF. The CDR3 nucleotides are TGTGCCAGCAGTTACTCCACCACGAACACTGAAGCTTTCTTT.

This clonotype was detected ten times or more. The chain links TRBV9 to TRBJ1-1; tentatively, D is TRBD1 (5 bases). The germline V gene has CDR1 SGDLS and CDR2 YYNGEE. The V end lost 0 bases, the J end lost 3 bases, and 9 bases lay between the germline ends. The CDR3 has 14 amino acids. The CDR3 bases are TGTGCCAGCAGCGTAGAAGGGGAGGACACTGAAGCTTTCTTT. It translates to CASSVEGEDTEAFF.

The chain employs TRBV29-1 and TRBJ1-1; D unclear. Deletions cut 5 bases from V and 6 bases from J, with 16 bases between. Germline V gene data show CDR1 as SQVTM and CDR2 as ANQGSEA. The CDR3 covers 13 residues. The CDR3 DNA sequence: TGCAGCGTTAAAACAGTTGGAAACGCTGAAGCTTTCTTT. The encoded protein is CSVKTVGNAEAFF.

The chain has TRBV9 and TRBJ2-2; 11 bases fit TRBD2. Germline CDR1 and CDR2: SGDLS and YYNGEE. J lost 1 base, V lost 3 bases, and 2 bases had no gene match. The CDR3 covers 16 residues. In DNA, the CDR3 is TGTGCCAGCAGCGCGGGGACTAGCGGGAACACCGGGGAGCTGTTTTTT. It encodes CASSAGTSGNTGELFF. Filled out from reference TRBV9 and TRBJ2-2, the complete variable domain reads DSGVTQTPKHLITATGQRVTLRCSPRSGDLSVYWYQQSLDQGLQFLIQYYNGEERAKGNILERFSAQQFPDLHSELNLSSLELGDSALYFCASSAGTSGNTGELFFGEGSRLTVL.

This clonotype was observed at least ten times. This sequence joins TRBV10-3 and TRBJ1-3, with 8 bases lining up with TRBD1. The CDR3 totals 17 residues. The germline CDR1 and CDR2 sequences are ENHRY and SYGVKD. The V segment lost 0 bases and the J segment 0 bases; nucleotides outside the gene matches: 4. CDR3 DNA sequence: TGTGCCATCAGTGAGTCGGGACAGGCCAGCTCTGGAAACACCATATATTTT. Residues: CAISESGQASSGNTIYF.